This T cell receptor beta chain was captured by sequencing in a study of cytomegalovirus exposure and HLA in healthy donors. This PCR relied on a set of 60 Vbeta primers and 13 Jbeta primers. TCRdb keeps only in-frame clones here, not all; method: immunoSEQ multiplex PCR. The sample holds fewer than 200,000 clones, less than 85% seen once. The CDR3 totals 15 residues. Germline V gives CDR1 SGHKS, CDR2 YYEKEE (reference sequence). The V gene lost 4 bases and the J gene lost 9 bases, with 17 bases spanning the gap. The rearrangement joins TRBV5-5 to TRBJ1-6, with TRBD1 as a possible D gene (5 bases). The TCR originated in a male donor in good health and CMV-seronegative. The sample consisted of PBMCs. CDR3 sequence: CASSPTTRVISPLHF. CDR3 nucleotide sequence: TGTGCCAGCAGCCCAACCACCAGGGTAATTTCACCCCTCCACTTT.